This T cell receptor (beta chain) emerged from a study of blood T cell repertoires in COVID-19. Sequencing used immunoSEQ multiplex PCR; TCRdb keeps in-frame clones, though not all of them. This table holds tens of thousands of clones, roughly 90% found once. Sequencing was carried out using peripheral blood. The TCR comes from a human donor with active COVID-19. The donor label of this sample is uncertain.

CDR3 in amino acids: CASSLETGTGNTIYF. The CDR3, as DNA: TGTGCCAGCAGCTTGGAGACAGGAACTGGAAACACCATATATTTT. The chain carries TRBV5-5 and TRBJ1-3; tentative D call: TRBD1 (6 bases). The CDR3 consists of 15 residues. V dropped 0 bases and J dropped 2 bases, with 9 bases sitting between them. Germline V lookup: CDR1 SGHKS, CDR2 YYEKEE (reference sequence).